Described below is a single T cell receptor (beta chain) sequence and its context. No antigen is known for it. Other nucleotide sequences in the sample specify the same CDR3. Data came from immunoSEQ multiplex PCR; TCRdb stores just in-frame clones and leaves some out. The sample holds roughly 120,000 clones; just under 95% are singletons and the top ten take roughly 1%. The entry originates in a study of graft-versus-host responses after intestinal transplantation. Study in general: Transplants given to recipients were multivisceral, liver-intestinal, or isolated intestinal. Following induction with anti-thymocyte globulin, all recipients were given tacrolimus and steroids for about three years.

Trimming cost V 2 bases and J 4 bases; bases outside gene matches: 3. In germline, CDR1 is MNHEY, CDR2 SMNVEV (reference sequence). CDR3 length equals 15 residues. This material consisted of unstimulated CD8+ T cells sorted from spleen or lymph node cells, taken before transplant. The sequence came from a human donor who was the organ donor for an intestinal transplant. The J gene is TRBJ2-1, the V gene TRBV27, with 9 bases matching TRBD2. The CDR3 region is CASSLRAGGYNEQFF. Written as DNA, the CDR3 is TGTGCCAGCAGTTTAAGAGCGGGAGGTTACAATGAGCAGTTCTTC.